One sample yielded the 21 T cell receptor beta chains listed below, sequenced in a study of Graves' ophthalmopathy and Graves' hyperthyroidism (dated by TCRdb to between 2018 and 2020). Sequencing took place on an Illumina HiSeq 2000. For repertoire sequencing, the TCR beta CDR3 regions were amplified from RNA transcripts. The first round was an RT-PCR using HTBI primers with the Qiagen OneStep RT-PCR kit, and this first round was followed by a second-round multiplex PCR, then size selection and purification. Clones were called with MiXCR by TCRdb after fastp trimmed the public reads at Q25, and only in-frame beta chains were retained. For every CDR3 protein sequence, its rows merge into one entry that carries the most common genes and DNA. The sample table contains 500,000 to 800,000 distinct CDR3 sequences; only one count was recorded for roughly 39% of them. In total, the top ten clones hold about 3.3% of the sample.

Material for sequencing was peripheral blood. The receptors were gathered from an adult man with Graves' ophthalmopathy.

V usage is TRBV7-2 and J usage is TRBJ2-7, with 7 positions matching TRBD2. Germline V gene data show CDR1 as SGHTA and CDR2 as FQGNSA. V lost 2 bases and J lost 1; bases outside the gene matches: 5. The CDR3 runs to 15 residues. The CDR3 DNA is TGTGCCAGCAGCTTATTGGAGGGACTATCCTACGAGCAGTACTTC. It encodes CASSLLEGLSYEQYF.

To note about this clonotype: The junction departs from germline at one end; a sequencing error may be responsible. The chain joins TRBV29-1 to TRBJ2-2; 7 bases map to TRBD1. Germline V CDR1 and CDR2: SQVTM, ANQGSEA. The CDR3 runs to 13 residues. As DNA, the CDR3 is TGCAGCGCAGGGACAGCGAACACCAGGGAGCTGTTTTTT. Its protein is CSAGTANTRELFF.

V and J are TRBV25-1 and TRBJ2-7, with 8 bases that match TRBD1. The V gene's germline CDR1 is MGHDK and CDR2 SYGVNS. The junction had 5 bases not matched to a gene; V was cut back by 8 bases and J by 5 bases. This CDR3 has 12 amino acids. The CDR3 reads CASRPTGDEQYF. CDR3 sequence (DNA): TGTGCCAGCCGACCGACAGGGGACGAGCAGTACTTC.

The gene calls are TRBV5-1 and TRBJ2-2; 7 bases match TRBD1. The V gene's germline CDR1 is SGHRS and CDR2 YFSETQ. Trimming at V came to 4 bases and at J to 0 bases, leaving 6 bases not matched to a gene. This CDR3 has 16 amino acids. DNA for the CDR3: TGCGCCAGCAGCATAACCGGGACAGCGAACACCGGGGAGCTGTTTTTT. It translates to CASSITGTANTGELFF.

This clonotype was detected many times. The chain carries TRBV19 and TRBJ2-2, with 11 bases that match TRBD1. CDR1 LNHDA and CDR2 SQIVND come from the germline V gene (reference sequence). J was trimmed by 5 bases and V by 3 bases; bases with no gene match: 5. The length of the CDR3 is 16 residues. The CDR3 DNA reads as TGTGCCAGTAGTATTCGGACAGGGGGCGATACCGGGGAGCTGTTTTTT. Its protein product is CASSIRTGGDTGELFF.

Many counts were recorded for this clonotype. The chain employs TRBV7-9 and TRBJ1-2; the D gene is possibly TRBD1 (6 bases). The CDR3 is 15 amino acids. Trimming pared 5 bases from V and 9 bases from J, leaving 22 bases between. Germline CDR1 and CDR2: SEHNR and FQNEAQ (reference sequence). The DNA for the CDR3 is TGTGCCAGCAGCCGTACAGGGAGGAAGGGGCCGAGCTACACCTTC. This translates into CASSRTGRKGPSYTF.

The rearrangement links TRBV10-3 to TRBJ2-5; perhaps D is TRBD1 or TRBD2 (6 bases each). Trimming cost V 10 bases and J 1 base, with 16 bases left between them. Germline CDR1 reads ENHRY; CDR2 reads SYGVKD. The CDR3 contains 14 residues. CDR3 nucleotide sequence: TGTGCCACCAGAGACGAGGGGGGCCAAGAGACCCAGTACTTC. Residues: CATRDEGGQETQYF.

This clonotype showed up many times. This chain connects TRBV10-3 to TRBJ2-2, with D hard to call. The germline V and J ends were trimmed by 4 bases and 0 bases, with 6 bases remaining between them. There are 14 residues in the CDR3. CDR1 is ENHRY and CDR2 is SYGVKD in the germline V gene. CDR3 DNA sequence: TGTGCCATCAGTGCTGGACCGAACACCGGGGAGCTGTTTTTT. It is translated as CAISAGPNTGELFF.

In its sample, this clonotype was seen many times. This rearrangement joins TRBV5-1 to TRBJ2-7, with D possibly TRBD2 on 6 matching bases. CDR1 SGHRS and CDR2 YFSETQ come from the germline V gene. V lost 4 bases and J lost 3, with 14 bases in between. The CDR3 extends over 14 amino acids. This CDR3 reads CASSGGFPHYEQYF. CDR3 coding DNA: TGCGCCAGCAGCGGAGGGTTCCCCCACTACGAGCAGTACTTC.

The chain uses TRBV30 and TRBJ1-5; the D gene is possibly TRBD1 (6 bases). The germline CDR1 and CDR2 sequences are GTSNPN and SVGIG (reference sequence). The V gene lost 0 bases and the J gene lost 11 bases, with 14 bases spanning the gap. This CDR3 spans 13 amino acids. The CDR3 loop is CAWSVNGRGAQHF. Here the CDR3 DNA reads TGTGCCTGGAGTGTAAACGGTAGGGGGGCCCAGCATTTT.

The chain is built from TRBV12-3 or TRBV12-4 and TRBJ2-5; 7 nucleotides line up with TRBD2. V trimming: 7 bases; J trimming: 1 base; junction bases outside the gene matches: 9. The CDR3 loop spans 15 amino acids. CDR3 sequence (DNA): TGTGCCAGCACTTACGAAACGGGGGGCCAAGAGACCCAGTACTTC. This codes for CASTYETGGQETQYF.

The sample holds many counts of this clonotype. V gene TRBV7-9 combines with J gene TRBJ1-1; D ambiguous. CDR1 and CDR2 from the germline V gene are SEHNR and FQNEAQ (reference sequence). CDR3 size: 13 residues. V was cut by 1 base and J by 7 bases, with 10 bases left in between. The CDR3 DNA is TGTGCCAGCAGCTTAGGGCTCCCTGTTGAAGCTTTCTTT. Translation gives CASSLGLPVEAFF.

The sample holds many counts of this clonotype. The J gene is TRBJ2-6, the V gene TRBV10-3; D possibly matches TRBD1 or TRBD2 (5 bases each). The CDR3 runs 13 residues. Germline V gene data show CDR1 as ENHRY and CDR2 as SYGVKD. Trimming pared 7 bases from V and 4 bases from J, leaving 8 bases between. CDR3 coding DNA: TGTGCCATCACCAGGGACGGGGCCAACGTCCTGACTTTC. Amino acid sequence: CAITRDGANVLTF.

This clonotype has a handful of counts. The germline gene is not matched at one end of the junction; a read error may be the cause. This sequence joins TRBV20-1 and TRBJ1-2, with no clear D. The CDR3 extends over 11 amino acids. Germline CDR1 reads DFQATT; CDR2 reads SNEGSKA (reference sequence). The CDR3 reads CSATDNPETAF. CDR3 nucleotide sequence: TGCAGTGCTACAGACAACCCCGAGACCGCCTTC.

This clonotype was counted between two and nine times. The rearrangement uses TRBV11-1 and TRBJ1-1, with a possible D match to TRBD1 (5 bases). The germline V and J ends were trimmed by 3 bases and 5 bases, with 16 bases remaining between them. The CDR3 extends over 15 amino acids. Germline V gives CDR1 SGHAT, CDR2 FQDESV (reference sequence). The CDR3 DNA follows: TGTGCCAGCAGCTTTGTAAAGGGGTTTCCTACTGAAGCTTTCTTT. As protein: CASSFVKGFPTEAFF.

The chain recombines TRBV7-3 with TRBJ2-7, with 10 bases fitting TRBD2. The germline gives CDR1 SGHTA, CDR2 FQGTGA. CDR3 length: 13 amino acids. V gave up 8 bases and J gave up 5 bases; unmatched junction bases: 6. CDR3 protein: CASSSGSRNEQYF. DNA for the CDR3: TGTGCCAGCTCTAGCGGGAGTCGGAACGAGCAGTACTTC.

The chain is built from TRBV9 and TRBJ1-6; tentatively, D is TRBD1 (6 bases). The CDR3 totals 15 residues. Per germline, CDR1 SGDLS and CDR2 YYNGEE. The V gene lost 0 bases and the J gene lost 8 bases, with 12 bases spanning the gap. The CDR3 sequence: CASSVGAGGDSPLHF. The CDR3 bases are TGTGCCAGCAGCGTAGGTGCGGGGGGCGATTCACCCCTCCACTTT.

The chain has TRBV5-1 and TRBJ2-3, with 8 bases identical to TRBD1. The CDR3 length is 15 residues. CDR1 and CDR2 from the germline V gene are SGHRS and YFSETQ. The V segment lost 0 bases and the J segment 2 bases; nucleotides outside the gene matches: 2. CDR3 amino acids: CASSLGDRPTDTQYF. Here the CDR3 DNA reads TGCGCCAGCAGCTTGGGGGACAGGCCCACAGATACGCAGTATTTT.

Points on this clonotype: A junction end diverges from the germline sequence, so it may reflect a read error. This chain joins TRBV20-1 and TRBJ1-1; 10 bases line up with TRBD1. CDR1 and CDR2 (germline): DFQATT, SNEGSKA (reference sequence). The CDR3 has 14 amino acids. This chain's CDR3 is CSATPTGGGTETFF. The CDR3 nucleotides are TGCAGTGCGACCCCGACAGGGGGCGGCACTGAAACTTTCTTT.

This clonotype was observed at least ten times. The rearrangement links TRBV7-9 to TRBJ2-7; D gene uncertain. CDR3 size: 13 residues. Germline V gene sequence: CDR1 SEHNR, CDR2 FQNEAQ (reference sequence). V lost 2 bases and J lost 6, with 11 bases in between. The CDR3 DNA reads as TGTGCCAGCAGCTTAAGTTTCTCGAGCGAGCAGTACTTC. Its translation: CASSLSFSSEQYF.

This chain joins TRBV25-1 and TRBJ1-4; D is possibly TRBD1 (6 bases). Germline V gene lookup returns CDR1 MGHDK and CDR2 SYGVNS. The CDR3 is 14 residues long. Trimming removed 8 bases at V and 8 bases at J, with 18 bases between. CDR3 protein: CASVVTGGTEKLFF. For the CDR3, the DNA is TGTGCCAGCGTTGTGACAGGCGGGACCGAAAAACTGTTTTTT.